This record concerns one T cell receptor (beta chain) sequence. No cognate antigen has been identified for it. Base qualities are missing; no much larger clone stands one base away. Other DNA sequences in this sample translate to the same CDR3. TCRbeta CDR3 regions were amplified from genomic DNA using the immunoSEQ Assay, a bias-controlled multiplex PCR. The paper's processing steps were these. The number of nucleated cells in each sample was estimated from the amplification of reference gene primers within the assay. Sequence reads were collapsed and filtered to measure the absolute abundance of every unique TCRbeta CDR3 rearrangement. For each sample, productive Simpson clonality was calculated by taking the square root of Simpson's diversity index across productive rearrangements. The source is immuneACCESS, and TCRdb retained only in-frame sequences with V and J called. Part of the clones is not carried over; for the studies checked, unresolved V genes explain less than half of this, and the remainder is unexplained. V, J and clone size are those of that table, while D and trimming were read from the DNA. The sample data list about 160,000 clones, and more than 80% of these were observed just once. The ten largest account for approximately 11% of the sample.

Trimming takes 6 bases from V and 4 bases from J, and the germline ends sit 12 bases apart. There are 13 amino acids in the CDR3, from cysteine to phenylalanine inclusive. The retained sequence is limited to the CDR3, 39 bases, with the frame set at the first base. CDR1 and CDR2, per the germline V gene, are MNHEY and SVGAGI. Whole blood was collected in K2EDTA tubes by collaborating institutions according to the institutions' own protocols. For TCRbeta analysis, collaborators shipped samples in one of three forms: frozen whole blood, isolated PBMCs, or DNA extracted from either of those sample types. This sample is drawn from a study of blood T cell repertoires in COVID-19 (dated by TCRdb to about 2020). Broadly, across the study: Samples from collaborators originated in the United States, Italy and Spain and spanned both the acute and convalescent phases of COVID-19. The prospective study material was composed of cDNA or gDNA derived from T cells, B-cell-depleted T cells, or PBMCs. The dataset comprised deeply sampled blood TCRbeta repertoires from subjects exposed to, actively infected with, or recovered from COVID-19. A freely available public database, intended as a resource for researchers studying the immune response to SARS-CoV-2, is where the repertoires were released. The samples were drawn from two sources: the first 160 participants of the ongoing ImmuneRACE study, and 1,254 subjects contributed by 6 global collaborators. A de-identified subject ID, COVID-19 status, age in years and sex were almost always included in the sample metadata. Where HLA class I and class II types were available, the types were taken from metadata supplied by the sample provider, not from assay-based typing.

What the work shows at the level of the full study, not this receptor alone: The quantity of clinical and demographic metadata differed by source and by participant and was supplied without curation.

The source is a human donor in a cohort sampled during active COVID-19. The rearranged chain carries TRBV6-5 and TRBJ1-2, and the D gene may be TRBD1, 6 bases matching. The sample consisted of peripheral blood. The DNA sequence follows: TGTGCCAGCAGCCCCGGACAGTCCTATGGCTACACCTTC. Its protein is CASSPGQSYGYTF.